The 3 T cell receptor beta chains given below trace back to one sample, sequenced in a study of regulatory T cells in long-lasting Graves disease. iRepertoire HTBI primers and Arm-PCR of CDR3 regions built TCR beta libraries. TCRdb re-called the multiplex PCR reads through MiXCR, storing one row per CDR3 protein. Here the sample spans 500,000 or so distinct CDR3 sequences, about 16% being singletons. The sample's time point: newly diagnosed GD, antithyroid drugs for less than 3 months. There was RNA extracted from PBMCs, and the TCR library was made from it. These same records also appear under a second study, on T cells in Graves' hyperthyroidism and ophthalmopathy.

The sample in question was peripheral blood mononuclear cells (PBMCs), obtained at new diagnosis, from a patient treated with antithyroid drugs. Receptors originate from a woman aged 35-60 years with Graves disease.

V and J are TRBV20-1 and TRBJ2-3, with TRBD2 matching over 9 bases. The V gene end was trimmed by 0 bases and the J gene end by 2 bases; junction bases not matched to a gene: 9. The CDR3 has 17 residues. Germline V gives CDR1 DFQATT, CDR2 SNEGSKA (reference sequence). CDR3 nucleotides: TGCAGTGCTAGAGATCGGCTAGCGGGGTCTATCACAGATACGCAGTATTTT. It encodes CSARDRLAGSITDTQYF.

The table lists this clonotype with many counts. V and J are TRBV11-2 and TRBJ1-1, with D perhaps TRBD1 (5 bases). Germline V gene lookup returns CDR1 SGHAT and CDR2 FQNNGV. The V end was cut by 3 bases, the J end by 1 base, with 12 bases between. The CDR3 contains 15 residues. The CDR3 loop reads CASSLGDLGNTEAFF. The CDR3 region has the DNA TGTGCCAGCAGCTTGGGGGATCTGGGGAACACTGAAGCTTTCTTT.

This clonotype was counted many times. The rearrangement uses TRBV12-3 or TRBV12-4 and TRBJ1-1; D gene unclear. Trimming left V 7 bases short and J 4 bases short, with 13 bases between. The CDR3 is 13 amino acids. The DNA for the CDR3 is TGTGCCAGCACCCTAAGGTGGGGCACTGAAGCTTTCTTT. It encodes CASTLRWGTEAFF.